Below, 4 T cell receptor beta chains from the same sample are listed, as sequenced in a study of metastatic and nonmetastatic thyroid tumors. Ahead of thyroid surgery, no patient had received treatment of any kind. TCRdb re-analyzed the PCR reads through MiXCR. The data contain around 26,000 clones, 15% to 20% of them seen just once; the ten biggest clones take up approximately 4.3%. Sequenced material: blood. Source of these receptors: a male donor with papillary thyroid cancer or a benign thyroid nodule (not recorded which). Some clones in this sample may be carry-over from other donors' samples.

This clone was seen a few times. The V call is TRBV12-3 or TRBV12-4, the J call TRBJ2-2; 7 bases are shared with TRBD1. The junction had 13 bases not matched to a gene; V was cut back by 6 bases and J by 3 bases. This CDR3 region has 17 residues. The CDR3 reads CASSSIRGGLDTGELFF. For the CDR3, the DNA is TGTGCCAGCAGCTCGATACGAGGGGGCCTGGACACCGGGGAGCTGTTTTTT.

This clone is labeled medium-sized. The chain carries TRBV2 and TRBJ1-2; a weak D match, TRBD1 (6 bases). CDR3 size: 11 residues. Germline-derived CDR1 and CDR2 are SNHLY and FYNNEI. Trimming cost V 8 bases and J 3 bases, with 7 bases left between them. The CDR3 sequence is CASEGDYGYTF. CDR3 sequence (DNA): TGTGCCAGCGAGGGGGACTATGGCTACACCTTC.

This clone was observed many times. This sequence joins TRBV7-3 and TRBJ2-3; no firm D call. Trimming pared 2 bases from V and 6 bases from J, leaving 12 bases between. CDR1 is SGHTA, CDR2 FQGTGA, per germline. The CDR3 has 14 residues. CDR3 region: CASSLPTVGDTQYF. Written as DNA, the CDR3 is TGTGCCAGCAGCTTACCAACAGTGGGGGATACGCAGTATTTT.

For this clone: It is likely a read error, because the conserved phenylalanine at the end of the CDR3 is missing. The V call is TRBV11-1, the J call TRBJ2-1; no clear D gene. With 5 bases removed from V and 6 bases from J, the gap between germline ends came to 17 bases. The germline V gene encodes CDR1 SGHAT and CDR2 FQDESV (reference sequence). This CDR3 has 15 amino acids. The CDR3 region is CASSTPRATSNEQFL. The DNA for the CDR3 is TGTGCCAGCAGCACCCCCCGGGCTACCTCCAATGAGCAGTTCCTC.